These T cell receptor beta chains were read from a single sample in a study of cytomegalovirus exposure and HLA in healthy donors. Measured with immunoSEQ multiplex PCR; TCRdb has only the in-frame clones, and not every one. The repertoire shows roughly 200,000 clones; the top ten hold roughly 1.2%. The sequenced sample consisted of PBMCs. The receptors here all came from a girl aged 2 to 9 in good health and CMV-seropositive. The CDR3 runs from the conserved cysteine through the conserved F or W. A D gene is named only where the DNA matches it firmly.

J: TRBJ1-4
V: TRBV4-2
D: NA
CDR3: CASSQDEEYTNEKLFF
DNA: TGTGCCAGCAGCCAAGATGAGGAGTACACTAATGAAAAACTGTTTTTT

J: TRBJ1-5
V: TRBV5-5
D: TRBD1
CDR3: CASSLTDRDFQPQHF
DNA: TGTGCCAGCAGCTTGACTGACAGGGACTTTCAGCCCCAGCATTTT

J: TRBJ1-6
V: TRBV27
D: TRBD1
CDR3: CASSKMGLDRTNSPLHF
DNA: TGTGCCAGCAGTAAAATGGGCCTGGACAGGACCAATTCACCCCTCCACTTT

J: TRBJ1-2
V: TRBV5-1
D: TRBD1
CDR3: CASSLGTGANYGYTF
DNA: TGCGCCAGCAGCTTGGGGACAGGGGCTAACTATGGCTACACCTTC

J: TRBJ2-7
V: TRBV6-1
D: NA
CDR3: CASSVTGTPAYEQYF
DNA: TGTGCCAGCAGTGTTACCGGGACTCCCGCCTACGAGCAGTACTTC

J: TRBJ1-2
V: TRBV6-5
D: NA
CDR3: CASSLSRVQGYTF
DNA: TGTGCCAGCAGTTTGTCCAGGGTGCAGGGCTACACCTTC

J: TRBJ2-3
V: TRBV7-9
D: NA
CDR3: CASSFLQGGTDTQYF
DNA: TGTGCCAGCAGCTTTCTACAGGGGGGGACAGATACGCAGTATTTT

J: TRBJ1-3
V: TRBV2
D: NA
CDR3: CASSVVGSGNTIYF
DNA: TGTGCCAGCAGTGTCGTCGGGTCTGGAAACACCATATATTTT

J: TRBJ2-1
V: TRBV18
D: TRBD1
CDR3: CASSLGTGDYNEQFF
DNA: TGTGCCAGCTCGCTTGGGACAGGGGACTACAATGAGCAGTTCTTC

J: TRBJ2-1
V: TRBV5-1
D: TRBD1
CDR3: CASSPARTGGDDNEQFF
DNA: TGCGCCAGCAGCCCCGCTAGGACAGGGGGAGATGACAATGAGCAGTTCTTC

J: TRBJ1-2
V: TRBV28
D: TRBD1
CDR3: CASSLEGARDGYTF
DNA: TGTGCCAGCAGTTTGGAGGGGGCGCGGGATGGCTACACCTTC

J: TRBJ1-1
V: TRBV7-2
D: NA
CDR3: CASSLGPLRGAGTEAFF
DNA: TGTGCCAGCAGCTTAGGCCCCCTCCGGGGGGCGGGCACTGAAGCTTTCTTT

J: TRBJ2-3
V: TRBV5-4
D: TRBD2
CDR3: CASSSRRTSGRRGDTQYF
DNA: TGTGCCAGCAGCTCCCGTAGGACTAGCGGGAGACGGGGAGATACGCAGTATTTT

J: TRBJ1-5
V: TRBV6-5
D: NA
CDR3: CASSLVYNQPQHF
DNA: TGTGCCAGCAGTTTAGTTTACAATCAGCCCCAGCATTTT

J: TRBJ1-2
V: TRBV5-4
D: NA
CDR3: CASSLGTDIKRRGYTF
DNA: TGTGCCAGCAGCTTGGGGACGGACATCAAACGGCGGGGCTACACCTTC

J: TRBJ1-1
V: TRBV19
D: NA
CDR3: CASSIGGGYTEAFF
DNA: TGTGCCAGTAGTATAGGGGGCGGATACACTGAAGCTTTCTTT

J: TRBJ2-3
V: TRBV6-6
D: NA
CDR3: CASSYSLGAPTDTQYF
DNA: TGTGCCAGCAGTTACTCGTTGGGGGCGCCCACAGATACGCAGTATTTT

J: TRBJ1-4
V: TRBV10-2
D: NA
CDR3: CASQTILGEKLFF
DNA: TGCGCCAGCCAAACCATATTGGGCGAAAAACTGTTTTTT

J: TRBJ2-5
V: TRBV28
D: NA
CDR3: CASTGEGLVLQETQYF
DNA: TGTGCCAGCACAGGGGAGGGTTTGGTACTCCAAGAGACCCAGTACTTC

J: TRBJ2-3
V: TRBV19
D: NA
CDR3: CASSIGGISTDTQYF
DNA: TGTGCCAGTAGTATTGGAGGCATTAGCACAGATACGCAGTATTTT

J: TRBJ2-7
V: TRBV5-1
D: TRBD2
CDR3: CASSLERGEQYF
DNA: TGCGCCAGCAGCTTGGAGCGGGGGGAGCAGTACTTC

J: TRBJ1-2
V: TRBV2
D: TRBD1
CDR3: CASSDQGAHYGYTF
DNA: TGTGCCAGCAGTGATCAGGGGGCCCATTATGGCTACACCTTC

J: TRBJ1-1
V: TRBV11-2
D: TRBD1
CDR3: CASSPIGTGSEAFF
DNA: TGTGCCAGCAGCCCGATCGGGACAGGGAGTGAAGCTTTCTTT

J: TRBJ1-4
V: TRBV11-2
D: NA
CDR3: CASSLGDRLGEKLFF
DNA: TGTGCCAGCAGCTTAGGTGACAGGCTGGGGGAAAAACTGTTTTTT

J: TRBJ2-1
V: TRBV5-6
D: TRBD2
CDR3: CASSFNLAGGGYNEQFF
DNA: TGTGCCAGCAGCTTTAATCTAGCGGGAGGAGGGTACAATGAGCAGTTCTTC

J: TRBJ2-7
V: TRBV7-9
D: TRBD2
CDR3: CASMRTSGSNEQYF
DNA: TGTGCCAGCATGAGGACTAGCGGGAGTAACGAGCAGTACTTC

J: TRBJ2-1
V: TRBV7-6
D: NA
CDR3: CASSPSLDWASYNEQFF
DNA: TGTGCCAGCAGCCCAAGTTTGGACTGGGCCTCCTACAATGAGCAGTTCTTC